One and the same sample provided the 20 T cell receptor beta chains below, sequenced in a study of monozygotic twins with inflammatory bowel disease. TCRdb reprocessed the 5' RACE reads and reports one entry per CDR3 protein, with no DNA. This table lists about 43,000 distinct CDR3 sequences. The sequencing input was blood. These receptors came from a human donor with ulcerative colitis or Crohn's disease, or a healthy co-twin of an affected twin (not recorded which).

V usage is TRBV2 and J usage is TRBJ2-1. CDR3 size: 11 residues. Germline assignment: CDR1 SNHLY and CDR2 FYNNEI. CDR3 loop: CASTIDVEQFF.

This chain connects TRBV7-8 to TRBJ2-2; TCRdb lists TRBD1, though no DNA is available to test this call. Per germline, CDR1 SGHVS and CDR2 FQNEAQ. CDR3 length: 14 residues. CDR3 in amino acids: CASSLTGDTGELFF.

The chain couples TRBV12-3 or TRBV12-4 to TRBJ2-7; TCRdb calls TRBD1, which cannot be checked without DNA. CDR3 length equals 12 residues. The CDR3 loop reads CASSFPGLEQYF.

The chain has TRBV5-5 and TRBJ1-5; TCRdb indicates TRBD1, and absent DNA this call remains unverified. The CDR3 totals 13 residues. Germline V lookup: CDR1 SGHKS, CDR2 YYEKEE (reference sequence). The CDR3: CASSSNRDQPQHF.

V is TRBV7-3 and J is TRBJ2-7; TCRdb proposes TRBD1, but this gene call is untestable without DNA. From germline, CDR1 is SGHTA and CDR2 FQGTGA. The length of the CDR3 is 15 residues. The CDR3 reads CASSLRPGGGYEQYF.

The chain links TRBV20-1 to TRBJ1-5. The CDR3 consists of 15 residues. Germline lookup yields CDR1 DFQATT and CDR2 SNEGSKA (reference sequence). The CDR3 here is CSLSSPTTLNQPQHF.

The chain has TRBV7-2 and TRBJ2-5; TCRdb returns TRBD1, unconfirmable since there is no DNA. The CDR3 sequence is 13 residues long. Germline V lookup: CDR1 SGHTA, CDR2 FQGNSA. CDR3 region: CASSKGREETQYF.

The rearrangement uses TRBV9 and TRBJ2-5; no DNA is available, so the TRBD1 call from TCRdb remains unchecked. This CDR3 has 16 amino acids. Germline CDR1 SGDLS, CDR2 YYNGEE. The CDR3 loop is CASSPQGQRLGETQYF. Full variable domain (missing parts from reference TRBV9 and TRBJ2-5): DSGVTQTPKHLITATGQRVTLRCSPRSGDLSVYWYQQSLDQGLQFLIQYYNGEERAKGNILERFSAQQFPDLHSELNLSSLELGDSALYFCASSPQGQRLGETQYFGPGTRLLVL.

The chain has TRBV27 and TRBJ2-1; TCRdb designates TRBD1, a call that cannot be tested without DNA. Germline lookup yields CDR1 MNHEY and CDR2 SMNVEV (reference sequence). The CDR3 extends over 13 amino acids. CDR3 amino acids: CASSSGAPKSRFF.

The chain carries TRBV7-2 and TRBJ1-4; TCRdb designates TRBD1, a call that cannot be tested without DNA. Germline V gives CDR1 SGHTA, CDR2 FQGNSA. This CDR3 comprises 13 residues. The CDR3 region is CASSRGQGAGWVF.

The chain joins TRBV28 to TRBJ1-5; TCRdb returns TRBD1, unconfirmable since there is no DNA. The CDR3 sequence is 16 residues long. CDR1 MDHEN and CDR2 SYDVKM come from the germline V gene. CDR3 in amino acids: CASSFRQGSPNQPQHF.

This sequence joins TRBV25-1 and TRBJ2-7; TCRdb indicates TRBD1, and absent DNA this call remains unverified. This CDR3 spans 15 amino acids. Germline V gives CDR1 MGHDK, CDR2 SYGVNS. The CDR3 protein is CASTNDRAGSYEQYF.

The chain combines TRBV6-1 with TRBJ2-2. This CDR3 is built from 14 residues. Germline V gene lookup returns CDR1 MNHNS and CDR2 SASEGT. CDR3 sequence reads: CASSEFPYTGELFF.

This chain connects TRBV5-1 to TRBJ2-6. Per the germline V gene, CDR1 is SGHRS and CDR2 is YFSETQ. CDR3 length equals 18 residues. The CDR3 reads CASSLAKVIDSGANVLTF.

V and J are TRBV6-5 and TRBJ1-2. This CDR3 is built from 14 residues. Germline CDR1 and CDR2: MNHEY and SVGAGI. This CDR3 is CASSYSGQTYGYTF.

J is TRBJ1-6 and V is TRBV5-4; TCRdb's D call of TRBD1 is untestable without DNA. CDR1 SGHNT and CDR2 YYREEE come from the germline V gene (reference sequence). The CDR3 has 14 residues. The CDR3 region is CASSQDRGHSPLHF. The full variable domain, in which reference TRBV5-4 and TRBJ1-6 provide the parts outside the CDR3, is ETGVTQSPTHLIKTRGQQVTLRCSSQSGHNTVSWYQQALGQGPQFIFQYYREEENGRGNFPPRFSGLQFPNYSSELNVNALELDDSALYLCASSQDRGHSPLHFGNGTRLTVT.

The CDR3: CSVAAAGEGTQYF. This chain uses TRBV20-1 with TRBJ2-5; TCRdb outputs TRBD2, but without DNA this stays unchecked. Germline CDR1 DFQATT, CDR2 SNEGSKA (reference sequence). CDR3 length equals 13 residues.

This chain links TRBV5-6 with TRBJ2-2. Germline lookup yields CDR1 SGHDT and CDR2 YYEEEE. The CDR3 length is 13 residues. The CDR3 sequence is CASSYPNTGELFF. Full variable domain (missing parts from reference TRBV5-6 and TRBJ2-2): DAGVTQSPTHLIKTRGQQVTLRCSPKSGHDTVSWYQQALGQGPQFIFQYYEEEERQRGNFPDRFSGHQFPNYSSELNVNALLLGDSALYLCASSYPNTGELFFGEGSRLTVL.

This chain links TRBV4-3 with TRBJ1-2. Germline CDR1 and CDR2: LGHNA and YSLEER. The CDR3 sequence is 13 residues long. This CDR3 is CASSQGGTYGYTF.

This CDR3 is CASSQGLRQRYFF. The chain combines TRBV14 with TRBJ1-1. Germline CDR1 SGHDN, CDR2 FVKESK. The CDR3 runs to 13 residues.